Described below is a single T cell receptor beta chain sequence and its context. The data belong to a study of blood T cell repertoires in COVID-19. Turning to the study itself: PBMCs, B-cell-depleted T cells, or T cells provided the cDNA or gDNA that made up the material.

Method: immunoSEQ multiplex PCR; TCRdb's copy keeps in-frame clones and lacks some. The repertoire includes 260,000 or so clones, 75% to 85% of them detected once, and 4% to 5% sits in the top ten. V dropped 0 bases and J dropped 3 bases, with 5 bases sitting between them. Germline assignment: CDR1 WNHNN and CDR2 SYGVQD (reference sequence). There are 13 residues in the CDR3. The receptor was isolated from a woman in her 70s with acute or convalescent COVID-19. Sequences were obtained from peripheral blood. The chain joins TRBV10-1 to TRBJ1-1; D call uncertain. DNA for the CDR3: TGCGCCAGCAGTGAGTCGTTCGACACTGAAGCTTTCTTT. Translation gives CASSESFDTEAFF.